These T cell receptor beta chains were read from a single sample in a study of T cells in Graves' hyperthyroidism and ophthalmopathy. Via MiXCR, TCRdb re-called the multiplex PCR reads, giving one row per CDR3 protein. The table records approximately 300,000 distinct CDR3 sequences, approximately 18% of them present only once. Sequenced input: blood. The source of these receptors is a man between 50 and 59 years old with Graves' ophthalmopathy. CDR3s include the opening cysteine and the closing phenylalanine or tryptophan. A D gene is named only where the DNA matches it firmly. Clone size is given for some rows only: seen once, a few or many times, or a class if the clone is expanded.

d_call	v_call	clone_size	j_call	cdr3_nt	cdr3_aa
TRBD2	TRBV5-1	NA	TRBJ2-2	TGCGCCAGCAGCTTCGGGGGGGGCCGGGAGCTGTTTTTT	CASSFGGGRELFF
NA	TRBV5-1	many	TRBJ2-7	TGCGCCAGCAGGCTCGATACAGGGACCTCCTACGAGCAGTACTTC	CASRLDTGTSYEQYF
NA	TRBV11-2	many	TRBJ2-1	TGTGCCAGCAGCCCGGCGGGAAATAAGCAGTTCTTC	CASSPAGNKQFF
NA	TRBV28	many	TRBJ1-1	TGTGCCAGCAGTTTATCCAGGGATCAGGCTGAAGCTTTCTTT	CASSLSRDQAEAFF
TRBD1	TRBV2	many	TRBJ2-7	TGTGCCACCTACCGGGACAGGGCAGGCGAGCAGTACTTC	CATYRDRAGEQYF
NA	TRBV14	NA	TRBJ2-1	TGTGCCAGCAGCCAAGGGGGGCCCGCGGGCAATGAGCAGTTCTTC	CASSQGGPAGNEQFF
TRBD2	TRBV7-9	NA	TRBJ2-1	TGTGCCAGCAGCTCGTCGGGTAGTTCTTCTAGCGGGAGGGCCGGTGAGCAGTTCTTC	CASSSSGSSSSGRAGEQFF
NA	TRBV7-9	many	TRBJ1-2	TGTGCCAGCAGCCCCCCACATGGAGGCTACACCTTC	CASSPPHGGYTF
NA	TRBV12-3/TRBV12-4	many	TRBJ2-3	TGTGCCAGCAGTTTAGGAGGGCTAGCGTTCACAGATACGCAGTATTTT	CASSLGGLAFTDTQYF
NA	TRBV7-8	many	TRBJ2-5	TGTGCCAGCAGCTTAACGGGAAGGGAAGAGACCCAGTACTTC	CASSLTGREETQYF
NA	TRBV28	few	TRBJ1-5	TGTGCCAGCAGTCCCGGGACGTATCAGCCCCAGCATTTT	CASSPGTYQPQHF
TRBD2	TRBV3-1	many	TRBJ2-7	TGTGCCAGCAGCCGGACTAGCGGGAGGGCCGACGAGCAGTACTTC	CASSRTSGRADEQYF